A selection of T cell receptor beta chains follows, all from one sample in a study of blood T cell repertoires in COVID-19. Sequencing used immunoSEQ multiplex PCR; TCRdb keeps in-frame clones, though not all of them. The sample includes 65,000 or so clones, approximately 80% of them seen just once. The source material was peripheral blood. Source of these receptors: a human donor in a cohort sampled during active COVID-19. Each CDR3 is given without its conserved first and last residue. Each record gives: V gene, clone size, D gene, J gene, CDR3 protein. A D gene is named only where the DNA matches it firmly. Clone sizes are given selectively: once, few, many, or a class where the clone is expanded.

TRBV11-3	-	-	TRBJ1-2	ASSSDGYYGYT
TRBV2	few	TRBD1	TRBJ1-2	ASSATGDHGYT
TRBV18	-	-	TRBJ1-2	ASSPALGSYT
TRBV3-1/TRBV3-2	-	TRBD2	TRBJ2-7	ASSQGLAGDKEQY
TRBV19	once	TRBD2	TRBJ2-1	ASSARTRGEQF
TRBV25-1	-	TRBD1	TRBJ2-1	ASTGWKYNEQF
TRBV7-2	-	-	TRBJ1-2	ASSLGAIRGSGYT
TRBV5-1	-	TRBD1	TRBJ1-6	ASSPQQGQDSPLH
TRBV9	once	-	TRBJ1-2	ASSVGYGAYGYT
TRBV9	once	-	TRBJ2-1	ASSPEAGYNEQF
TRBV10-3	-	-	TRBJ2-2	AISERGAPTGELF
TRBV29-1	-	TRBD2	TRBJ2-5	SVGGGLAGKETQY
TRBV6-5	-	-	TRBJ2-2	ASRGTQHTGELF
TRBV19	-	-	TRBJ2-7	ASTNTGVYEQY
TRBV7-2	-	-	TRBJ1-6	ASSPRDRYNSPLH
TRBV19	-	TRBD2	TRBJ2-7	ASSKKAGENYEQY
TRBV2	-	TRBD1	TRBJ1-3	ASKTGSTGNTIY
TRBV7-3	-	-	TRBJ2-1	ASSRMGGEQF
TRBV5-1	few	-	TRBJ2-1	ASSFLGGWDEQF
TRBV28	-	-	TRBJ1-2	ASSAPGRTAWGYT
TRBV2	-	TRBD1	TRBJ1-1	ASSLTGGTTEAF
TRBV2	-	TRBD2	TRBJ2-3	ASSEAGTGGN
TRBV23-1	-	TRBD1	TRBJ1-4	ASSQKNGQGNEKLF
TRBV7-2	-	-	TRBJ1-1	ASSKGTLIAEAF
TRBV28	many	-	TRBJ2-2	ASRKSGTGELF
TRBV10-1	-	-	TRBJ2-5	ASSPIRSEATGTQY
TRBV6-5	-	TRBD1	TRBJ2-3	ASRGTADTQY
TRBV7-2	few	TRBD1	TRBJ2-7	ASSPGTVLGEQY
TRBV19	-	-	TRBJ1-2	ASSIPHGYGYT
TRBV7-9	-	-	TRBJ1-2	ASSSGPLGYT
TRBV7-9	-	-	TRBJ1-4	ASSLNSITRNEKLF
TRBV29-1	-	TRBD2	TRBJ2-2	VLGGGRPGELF
TRBV18	once	TRBD1	TRBJ1-2	ASSPGQVSDGYGYT
TRBV9	few	-	TRBJ2-3	ASSVEGSAGPSTDTQY
TRBV3-1/TRBV3-2	-	-	TRBJ1-1	ASSQGTGPNTEAF
TRBV12-3/TRBV12-4	-	TRBD1	TRBJ1-6	ASSPGQGSPLH
TRBV19	once	TRBD2	TRBJ2-5	ASSMWEGQETQY
TRBV9	-	-	TRBJ2-1	ASSPEGFGGREQF